This record covers a single T cell receptor beta chain. These data are taken from a study of blood T cell repertoires in COVID-19. The V and J ends lost 0 bases and 6 bases, in that order; junction bases with no gene match: 2. Germline CDR1 reads SGHAT; CDR2 reads FQNNGV. This CDR3 contains 16 residues. Clones were read by immunoSEQ multiplex PCR, and TCRdb kept only the in-frame ones, dropping some. The sample carries about 58,000 clones, approximately 87% recorded once. This TCR derives from a middle-aged man with active COVID-19. The chain combines TRBV11-2 with TRBJ2-1; 13 bases match TRBD2. The sample taken for sequencing was peripheral blood. The CDR3 is CASSLDGLAGVNEQFF. The CDR3 DNA sequence: TGTGCCAGCAGCTTAGATGGACTAGCGGGAGTCAATGAGCAGTTCTTC. The entire variable domain, with the rest obtained from reference TRBV11-2 and TRBJ2-1, is as follows: EAGVAQSPRYKIIEKRQSVAFWCNPISGHATLYWYQQILGQGPKLLIQFQNNGVVDDSQLPKDRFSAERLKGVDSTLKIQPAKLEDSAVYLCASSLDGLAGVNEQFFGPGTRLTVL.